The clone carrying this T cell receptor (beta chain) was detected only a few times. Its antigen remains unidentified. The V segment lost 6 bases and the J segment 5 bases; nucleotides outside the gene matches: 5. Germline V gene lookup returns CDR1 SQVTM and CDR2 ANQGSEA. CDR3 length: 13 amino acids. The data originate from a study of T cells after yellow fever vaccination. Points from the study as a whole: Reappearance after the booster was observed for most primary-vaccination clones (roughly 97% CD4, roughly 90% CD8). It was a weaker secondary response, yet one that peaked faster, at day 5 versus 15.

Template-switching 5'RACE yielded the TCR cDNA; a universal primer site and UMIs were added in the process. One entry per CDR3 protein, called by TCRdb with MiXCR from the 5' RACE reads. The sample has around 250,000 distinct CDR3 sequences, around 5.3% seen once. The sequencing used CD4+ T cells sorted from PBMCs, collected on the day of the yellow fever booster vaccination. This chain connects TRBV29-1 to TRBJ2-3; 10 bases match TRBD1. The source of this sequence is a man aged 18 to 29 who received the YFV17D yellow fever vaccine. The CDR3 here is CSVDRGQIDTQYF. CDR3 DNA: TGCAGCGTAGACAGGGGGCAGATAGATACGCAGTATTTT.